The present T cell receptor (beta chain) was sequenced within a study of cytomegalovirus exposure and HLA in healthy donors. Across the whole study: The early release's HLA-typed donors yielded 80 million to 95 million unique TCRs.

Primers for the PCR totalled 60 Vbeta and 13 Jbeta. Produced via immunoSEQ multiplex PCR; TCRdb's table is partial and in-frame only. The sample holds more than 150,000 clones, roughly four fifths seen once. Whole-study findings and limits: In a later analysis, at a false discovery rate of 0.05, about 17,000 TCR beta sequences matched HLA alleles.

As for this clone: Its antigen remains unknown. A read error may account for a junction end that differs from germline.

The CDR3 loop spans 18 amino acids. Germline-derived CDR1 and CDR2 are SEHNR and FQNEAQ (reference sequence). This sequence originates from a woman aged 25-40 years in good health and CMV-seronegative. This sequence joins TRBV7-9 and TRBJ2-1; 11 bases are shared with TRBD2. Sequencing was done on a sample of PBMCs. CDR3 residues: CSSSSAGTSGFSYNEQFF. The DNA of the CDR3 is TGTTCCAGCAGCTCCGCCGGGACTAGCGGTTTCTCCTACAATGAGCAGTTCTTC.